This T cell receptor (beta chain) was recorded in a study of T cells expressing NK-cell markers. Study information: Repertoire data for TCR beta were derived from sorted T cells (CD3+CD56+NKG2C+, CD3+CD56+NKG2C- and CD3+CD56-NKG2C+).

As concerns this clonotype: Antigen specificity is unknown.

Study findings and constraints: Of the CD8+ T cell pool in five or six donors, about 1.0-7.0% was accounted for by dominant NKG2C+ clonotypes. Clarity on HCMV specificity was lacking for the expanded NKG2C+ T cell clones. Similarly, these clonotypes led the CD3+CD56-NKG2C+ fraction as well in a handful of donors.

Germline CDR1 WSHSY, CDR2 SAAADI. There are 15 residues in the CDR3. TCRdb reprocessed the 5' RACE reads; each CDR3 protein has one entry and no DNA is given. Here the sample table reports hundreds of thousands of distinct CDR3 sequences. This receptor was obtained from a woman aged 18-69 years in good health. Sequencing used blood T cells: a sorted CD56 or NKG2C T cell subset, CD4+ or CD8+ T cells, or bulk PBMC T cells (not recorded which). V is TRBV10-2 and J is TRBJ1-6; checking the TCRdb D call of TRBD1 is not possible without DNA. The CDR3 loop is CASSEGQGVYSPLHF.